This TCR beta chain was obtained from a study of T cells of healthy individuals. TCRdb recomputed calls from the 5' RACE reads with MiXCR, one row per CDR3 protein. The table records 65,000 to 90,000 distinct CDR3 sequences, roughly 5% of them present only once. The CDR3 loop spans 14 amino acids. Germline lookup yields CDR1 SQVTM and CDR2 ANQGSEA. V was trimmed by 5 bases and J by 0 bases, leaving 13 bases between them. This clonotype was seen many times. The chain couples TRBV29-1 to TRBJ1-1; no clear D gene. The clonotype was recovered from a female donor in good health. The CDR3 reads CSVSETVLNTEAFF. Written as DNA, the CDR3 is TGCAGCGTTTCCGAAACTGTCCTGAACACTGAAGCTTTCTTT.